These T cell receptor beta chains were read from a single sample in a study of shared clonotypes between healthy human individuals. Some clones are missing from TCRdb's copy, which holds only in-frame ones; the method was immunoSEQ multiplex PCR. The sample includes around 2.5 million clones, approximately 93% seen only once; the top ten take about 0.34%. Material for sequencing was naive CD4+ T cells from PBMCs. The receptors shown here come from a man aged 18 to 29 in good health. Some clones in this sample may be carry-over from other donors' samples. The conserved cysteine and the conserved F or W are not part of the CDR3 here.

v_gene,j_gene,CDR3aa
TRBV29-1,TRBJ2-3,SGASGADTQY
TRBV4-2,TRBJ2-2,ASSLSGTGTGELF
TRBV27,TRBJ1-6,ASRLQGSVSPLH
TRBV18,TRBJ2-7,ASSPPAALEQY
TRBV28,TRBJ2-1,ASSTPGSGNNEQF
TRBV14,TRBJ2-1,ASSQEWGVRLYEQF
TRBV11-2,TRBJ2-1,ASSSGPLFNEQF
TRBV18,TRBJ2-6,ASSPTLTGPTGANVLT
TRBV14,TRBJ2-5,ASSPRSGETQY
TRBV14,TRBJ1-2,ASSPGTGYGYT
TRBV7-9,TRBJ2-5,ASSSWGYGKETQY
TRBV29-1,TRBJ1-1,SVERWEAEAF
TRBV4-2,TRBJ2-5,ASSLMPAGAKETQY
TRBV11-1,TRBJ2-3,ASSKRGNTQY
TRBV4-1,TRBJ2-3,ASSAFWRESTDTQY
TRBV18,TRBJ2-7,ASSPPSGNEYEQY
TRBV2,TRBJ1-1,ASSVTGREAF
TRBV4-1,TRBJ1-1,ASSLGSGARDTEAF
TRBV5-1,TRBJ2-1,ASSPGQGIEQF
TRBV11-1,TRBJ2-5,ASGGWLEKETQY
TRBV4-3,NA,ASSQGLAAFYEQY
TRBV18,TRBJ2-7,ASSPSGEGLVYEQY
TRBV7-6,TRBJ1-1,ASRVGWEVGEAF
TRBV7-6,TRBJ2-2,ASSTQGFTGELF
TRBV29-1,TRBJ1-1,SVLRELSTEAF
TRBV28,TRBJ2-7,ASNRRTSARRINEQY
TRBV18,TRBJ2-1,ASSPRTSGNEQF
TRBV4-1,TRBJ1-4,ASRSSGTVNEKLF
TRBV2,TRBJ2-7,ASSLGLVGEQY
TRBV28,TRBJ1-4,ASHPSGTANEKLF
TRBV5-1,TRBJ2-3,ASSLASDSTDTQY
TRBV5-5,TRBJ2-1,ASSSGLAPYNEQF
TRBV7-2,TRBJ2-7,ASSPGPSFEQY
TRBV11-2,TRBJ2-7,ASRQVRGGEQY
TRBV7-9,TRBJ1-4,ASSLWGSGEKLF
TRBV5-6,TRBJ2-1,ASSWMDTSGSYNEQF
TRBV28,TRBJ2-2,ASSPAGTANTGELF
TRBV5-1,TRBJ1-3,ASSLDPSGNTIY
TRBV7-9,TRBJ1-3,ASSLTPPVLSGNTIY
TRBV18,TRBJ2-2,ASSPIYRVADTGELF
TRBV5-1,TRBJ1-1,ASSLVGTAAEAF
TRBV28,TRBJ2-2,ASRGGPNTGELF
TRBV11-3,TRBJ2-1,ASSRSRSYNEQF
TRBV7-6,TRBJ2-7,ASSPRAGASYEQY
TRBV4-1,TRBJ2-2,ASSHDERTGELF
TRBV16,TRBJ1-2,ASSQVQGVKGNYGYT
TRBV5-1,TRBJ1-2,ASSSQGSRENGYT
TRBV29-1,TRBJ1-1,SVENQLT